The 12 T cell receptor beta chains reported below all come from one sample, sequenced in a study of human T cells and chemical hapten exposure. MiXCR was run by TCRdb on the RACE reads, yielding one entry per CDR3 protein. The sample holds tens of thousands of distinct CDR3 sequences, 3.5% to 4.5% seen once. Time point described: healthy volunteer bleed at 2 weeks. Total RNA was isolated from whole blood that had not been fractionated. The sample comprised whole blood. Source of these receptors: a female donor in good health. Some clones in this sample may be carry-over from other donors' samples.

This clonotype was seen only a few times. The rearrangement links TRBV6-2 or TRBV6-3 to TRBJ2-7; 7 bases are a match to TRBD2. CDR3 size: 15 residues. Germline V gives CDR1 MNHEY, CDR2 SVGEGT. V shed 1 base, J shed 7 bases, and the junction held 10 bases outside the gene matches. The CDR3 sequence: CASSYLSGAPGEQYF. CDR3 coding DNA: TGTGCCAGCAGTTACTTAAGCGGGGCACCGGGGGAGCAGTACTTC.

This clonotype was detected many times. The CDR3 nucleotides are TGCGCCAGCAGCCGTTCCGGGACAGGGACCGGGGAGCTGTTTTTT. Its protein product is CASSRSGTGTGELFF. The chain couples TRBV4-1 to TRBJ2-2, with 9 bases aligning to TRBD1. V lost 4 bases and J lost 5; bases outside the gene matches: 5. This CDR3 is built from 15 residues. CDR1 is MGHRA and CDR2 is YSYEKL in the germline V gene.

At least ten counts were recorded for this clonotype. The rearrangement uses TRBV9 and TRBJ2-3; D gene uncertain. The V end was cut by 0 bases, the J end by 4 bases, with 12 bases between. The CDR3 is 15 amino acids. Per the germline V gene, CDR1 is SGDLS and CDR2 is YYNGEE. The DNA of the CDR3 is TGTGCCAGCAGCGTAGTGGGTGGAAACCCAGATACGCAGTATTTT. It encodes CASSVVGGNPDTQYF. The full variable domain, in which reference TRBV9 and TRBJ2-3 provide the parts outside the CDR3, is DSGVTQTPKHLITATGQRVTLRCSPRSGDLSVYWYQQSLDQGLQFLIQYYNGEERAKGNILERFSAQQFPDLHSELNLSSLELGDSALYFCASSVVGGNPDTQYFGPGTRLTVL.

This clonotype was observed at least ten times. The CDR3 nucleotides are TGCGCCAGCAGCCTACATGATAGTCGGCGGTTGTTTGGTGAGCAGTTCTTC. As protein: CASSLHDSRRLFGEQFF. The chain carries TRBV5-1 and TRBJ2-1; D not certain. The CDR3 is 17 amino acids. Germline V gene data show CDR1 as SGHRS and CDR2 as YFSETQ. With 4 bases removed from V and 9 bases from J, the gap between germline ends came to 26 bases.

This clonotype has a count of ten or more. The CDR3 is CASSYFGTRNTGELFF. The CDR3 region has the DNA TGTGCCAGCAGTTACTTTGGGACAAGGAACACCGGGGAGCTGTTTTTT. V usage is TRBV6-2 or TRBV6-3 and J usage is TRBJ2-2; D possibly corresponds to TRBD1 (6 bases). The V gene's germline CDR1 is MNHEY and CDR2 SVGEGT. V was pared by 1 base and J by 1 base, with 10 bases between. This CDR3 is built from 16 residues.

The chain links TRBV5-4 to TRBJ2-7; TRBD1 aligns across 10 bases. There are 16 residues in the CDR3. V gave up 5 bases and J gave up 3 bases; unmatched junction bases: 11. Germline V gene data show CDR1 as SGHNT and CDR2 as YYREEE (reference sequence). The CDR3 loop is CASRRDRGTNFYEQYF. CDR3 sequence (DNA): TGTGCCAGCAGGCGGGACAGGGGAACGAACTTCTACGAGCAGTACTTC.

This clonotype has a count of ten or more. V is TRBV27 and J is TRBJ2-7, with D perhaps matching TRBD2 (6 bases). Germline-derived CDR1 and CDR2 are MNHEY and SMNVEV (reference sequence). Trimming took off 7 bases at V and 0 bases at J, with 19 bases between the two ends. The CDR3 is made up of 16 amino acids. The CDR3 is CASNRDGTFSSYEQYF. CDR3 bases: TGTGCCAGCAACCGAGACGGGACTTTTAGCTCCTACGAGCAGTACTTC.

This clonotype has a count of ten or more. The chain links TRBV20-1 to TRBJ2-3; a weak D match, TRBD1 (5 bases). Germline loops: CDR1 DFQATT, CDR2 SNEGSKA (reference sequence). The CDR3 totals 13 residues. V was trimmed by 5 bases and J by 3 bases, leaving 12 bases between them. The chain's CDR3 is CSAAEDNTDTQYF. In DNA, the CDR3 is TGCAGTGCTGCAGAGGACAATACAGATACGCAGTATTTT.

This clonotype was counted many times. The chain recombines TRBV20-1 with TRBJ1-4; 7 bases align to TRBD1. V was clipped by 5 bases and J by 0 bases; unmatched bases: 12. Germline V lookup: CDR1 DFQATT, CDR2 SNEGSKA (reference sequence). This CDR3 region has 17 residues. The CDR3 DNA reads as TGCAGTGCTCAGACAGGGTGGGCTGAAGCAACTAATGAAAAACTGTTTTTT. This gives the protein CSAQTGWAEATNEKLFF.

There are many counts of this clonotype. The chain uses TRBV15 and TRBJ2-7; D unresolved. CDR1 and CDR2 from the germline V gene are LNHNV and YYDKDF (reference sequence). V was pared by 4 bases and J by 1 base, with 11 bases between. The CDR3 sequence is 14 residues long. CDR3 residues: CATSKEATSYEQYF. The CDR3 region has the DNA TGTGCCACCAGCAAAGAGGCGACTTCCTACGAGCAGTACTTC. Full variable domain (remainder filled in from reference TRBV15 and TRBJ2-7): DAMVIQNPRYQVTQFGKPVTLSCSQTLNHNVMYWYQQKSSQAPKLLFHYYDKDFNNEADTPDNFQSRRPNTSFCFLDIRSPGLGDTAMYLCATSKEATSYEQYFGPGTRLTVT.

At least ten counts were recorded for this clonotype. The chain is built from TRBV4-1 and TRBJ2-1; TRBD2 matches 10 bases. In germline, CDR1 is MGHRA, CDR2 YSYEKL. Losses at the gene ends were 1 base for V and 0 bases for J; bases not matched to a gene: 12. CDR3 size: 20 residues. This CDR3 is CASSQAGASGGQSSYNEQFF. For the CDR3, the DNA is TGCGCCAGCAGCCAAGCGGGGGCTAGCGGGGGTCAGAGCTCCTACAATGAGCAGTTCTTC.

At least ten counts were recorded for this clonotype. This sequence joins TRBV12-3 or TRBV12-4 and TRBJ2-3; either TRBD1 or TRBD2 may fit D (6 bases each). Trimming removed 0 bases from V and 4 bases from J, with 8 bases in between. The CDR3 is made up of 14 amino acids. CDR3 DNA sequence: TGTGCCAGCAGTTTAGCGGGGGGCCCAGATACGCAGTATTTT. Translated: CASSLAGGPDTQYF.